The present T cell receptor beta chain was sequenced within a study of blood T cell repertoires in COVID-19. Data came from immunoSEQ multiplex PCR; TCRdb stores just in-frame clones and leaves some out. Of roughly 440,000 clones in the sample, more than 70% are singletons; the top ten hold approximately 12%. CDR1 MNHEY and CDR2 SMNVEV come from the germline V gene (reference sequence). The length of the CDR3 is 13 residues. The J segment lost 11 bases and the V segment lost 4 bases, leaving 9 bases of the junction unmatched. The TCR comes from a woman aged 45-59 years with COVID-19, enrolled during active disease. The sequenced sample was peripheral blood. This rearrangement joins TRBV27 to TRBJ2-3, with TRBD2 matching over 7 bases. The CDR3 loop is CASSSTGGWEQYF. The CDR3 DNA reads as TGTGCCAGCAGTTCGACGGGAGGCTGGGAGCAGTATTTT.